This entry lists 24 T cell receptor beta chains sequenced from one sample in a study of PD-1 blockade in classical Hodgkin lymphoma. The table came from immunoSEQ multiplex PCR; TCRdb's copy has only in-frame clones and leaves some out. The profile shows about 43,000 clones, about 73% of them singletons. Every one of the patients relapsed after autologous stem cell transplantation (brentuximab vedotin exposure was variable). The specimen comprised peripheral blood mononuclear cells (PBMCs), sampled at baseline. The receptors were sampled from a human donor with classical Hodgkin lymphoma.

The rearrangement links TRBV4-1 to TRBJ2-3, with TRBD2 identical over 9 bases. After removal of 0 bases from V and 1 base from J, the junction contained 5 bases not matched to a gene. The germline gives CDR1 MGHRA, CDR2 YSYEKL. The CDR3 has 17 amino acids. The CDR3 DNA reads TGCGCCAGCAGCCAAGATCAGGGCGGGGGGGGCACAGATACGCAGTATTTT. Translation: CASSQDQGGGGTDTQYF.

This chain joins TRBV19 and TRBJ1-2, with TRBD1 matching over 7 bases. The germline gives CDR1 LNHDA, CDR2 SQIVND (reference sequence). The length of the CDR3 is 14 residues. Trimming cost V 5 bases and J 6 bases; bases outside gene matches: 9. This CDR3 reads CASSVGQWVDGYTF. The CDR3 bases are TGTGCCAGTAGTGTGGGACAGTGGGTGGATGGCTACACCTTC.

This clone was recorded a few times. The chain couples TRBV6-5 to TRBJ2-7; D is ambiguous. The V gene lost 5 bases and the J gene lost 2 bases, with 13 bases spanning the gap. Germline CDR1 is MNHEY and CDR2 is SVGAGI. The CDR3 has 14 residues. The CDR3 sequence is CASSEYGGPYEQYF. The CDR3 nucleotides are TGTGCCAGCAGTGAATATGGCGGACCCTACGAGCAGTACTTC.

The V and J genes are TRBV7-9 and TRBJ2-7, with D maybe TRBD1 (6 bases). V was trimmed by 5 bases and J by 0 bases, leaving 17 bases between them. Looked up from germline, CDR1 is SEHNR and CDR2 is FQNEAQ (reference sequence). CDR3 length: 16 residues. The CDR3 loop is CASSPRTQDSSYEQYF. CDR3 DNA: TGTGCCAGCAGCCCCCGGACACAGGACAGCTCCTACGAGCAGTACTTC.

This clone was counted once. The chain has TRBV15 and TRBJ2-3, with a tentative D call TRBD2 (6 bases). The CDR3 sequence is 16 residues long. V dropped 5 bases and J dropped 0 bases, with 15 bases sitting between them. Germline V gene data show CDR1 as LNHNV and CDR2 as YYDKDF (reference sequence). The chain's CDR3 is CATSPGVARSTDTQYF. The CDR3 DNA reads TGTGCCACCAGCCCGGGGGTAGCCCGAAGCACAGATACGCAGTATTTT.

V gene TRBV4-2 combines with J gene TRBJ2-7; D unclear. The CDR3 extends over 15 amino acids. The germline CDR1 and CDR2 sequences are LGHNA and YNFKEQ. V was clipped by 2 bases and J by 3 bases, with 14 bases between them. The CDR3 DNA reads TGTGCCAGCAGCCAACGTCTAGTGGGCTTCTACGAGCAGTACTTC. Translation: CASSQRLVGFYEQYF.

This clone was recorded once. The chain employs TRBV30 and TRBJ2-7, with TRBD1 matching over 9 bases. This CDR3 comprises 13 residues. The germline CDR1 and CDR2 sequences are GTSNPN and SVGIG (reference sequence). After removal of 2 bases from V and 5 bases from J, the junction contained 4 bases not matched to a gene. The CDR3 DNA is TGTGCCTGGAGTCAGGGACAGGGTAACGAGCAGTACTTC. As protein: CAWSQGQGNEQYF.

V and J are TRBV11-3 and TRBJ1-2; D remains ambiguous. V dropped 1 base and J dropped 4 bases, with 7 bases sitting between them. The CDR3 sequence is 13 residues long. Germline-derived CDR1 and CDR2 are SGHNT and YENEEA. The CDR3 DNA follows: TGTGCCAGCAGCTTAGTGGGAGGCTATGGCTACACCTTC. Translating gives CASSLVGGYGYTF.

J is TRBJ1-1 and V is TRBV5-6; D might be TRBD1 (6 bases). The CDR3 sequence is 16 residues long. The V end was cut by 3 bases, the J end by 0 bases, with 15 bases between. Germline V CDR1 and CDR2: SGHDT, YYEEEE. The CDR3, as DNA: TGTGCCAGCAGCTGGACAGCCGGCCCCATGAACACTGAAGCTTTCTTT. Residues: CASSWTAGPMNTEAFF.

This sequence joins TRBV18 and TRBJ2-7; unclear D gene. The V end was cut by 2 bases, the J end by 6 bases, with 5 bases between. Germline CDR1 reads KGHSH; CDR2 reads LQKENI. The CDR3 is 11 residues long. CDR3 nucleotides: TGTGCCAGCTCACCAGTGGGCGAGCAGTACTTC. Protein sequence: CASSPVGEQYF. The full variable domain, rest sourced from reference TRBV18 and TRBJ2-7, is NAGVMQNPRHLVRRRGQEARLRCSPMKGHSHVYWYRQLPEEGLKFMVYLQKENIIDESGMPKERFSAEFPKEGPSILRIQQVVRGDSAAYFCASSPVGEQYFGPGTRLTVT.

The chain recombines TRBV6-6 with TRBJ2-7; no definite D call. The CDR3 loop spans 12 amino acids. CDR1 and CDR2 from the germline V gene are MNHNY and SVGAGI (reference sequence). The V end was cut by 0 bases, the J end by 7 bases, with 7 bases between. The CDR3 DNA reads TGTGCCAGCAGTTACTCCGGGTGGGAGCAGTACTTC. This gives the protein CASSYSGWEQYF.

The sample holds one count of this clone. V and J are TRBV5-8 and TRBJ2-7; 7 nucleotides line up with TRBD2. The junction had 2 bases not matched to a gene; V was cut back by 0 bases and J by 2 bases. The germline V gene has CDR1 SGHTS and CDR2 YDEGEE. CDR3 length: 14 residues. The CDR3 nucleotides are TGTGCCAGCAGCTTGGCGGGAGGCACCTACGAGCAGTACTTC. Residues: CASSLAGGTYEQYF. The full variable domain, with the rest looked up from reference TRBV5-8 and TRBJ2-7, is EAGVTQSPTHLIKTRGQQATLRCSPISGHTSVYWYQQALGLGLQFLLWYDEGEERNRGNFPPRFSGRQFPNYSSELNVNALELEDSALYLCASSLAGGTYEQYFGPGTRLTVT.

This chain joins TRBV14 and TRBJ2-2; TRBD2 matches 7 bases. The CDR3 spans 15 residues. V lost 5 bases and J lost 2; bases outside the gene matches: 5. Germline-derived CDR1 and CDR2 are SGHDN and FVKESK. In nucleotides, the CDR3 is TGTGCCAGCAGCGGGCGGGAGCTAAACACCGGGGAGCTGTTTTTT. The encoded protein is CASSGRELNTGELFF. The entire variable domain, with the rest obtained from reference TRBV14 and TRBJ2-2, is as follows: EAGVTQFPSHSVIEKGQTVTLRCDPISGHDNLYWYRRVMGKEIKFLLHFVKESKQDESGMPNNRFLAERTGGTYSTLKVQPAELEDSGVYFCASSGRELNTGELFFGEGSRLTVL.

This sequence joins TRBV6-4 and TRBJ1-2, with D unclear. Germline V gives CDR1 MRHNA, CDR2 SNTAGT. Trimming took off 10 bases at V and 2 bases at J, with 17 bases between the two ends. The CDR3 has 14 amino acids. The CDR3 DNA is TGTGCCACCGCGCCGCAGGCTGGGAACTATGGCTACACCTTC. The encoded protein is CATAPQAGNYGYTF.

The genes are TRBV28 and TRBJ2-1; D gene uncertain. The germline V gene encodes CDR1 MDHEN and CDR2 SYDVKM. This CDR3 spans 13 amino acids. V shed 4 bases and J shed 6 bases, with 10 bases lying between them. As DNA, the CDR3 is TGTGCCAGCAGTTCCCTCCCGTTCAATGAGCAGTTCTTC. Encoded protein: CASSSLPFNEQFF.

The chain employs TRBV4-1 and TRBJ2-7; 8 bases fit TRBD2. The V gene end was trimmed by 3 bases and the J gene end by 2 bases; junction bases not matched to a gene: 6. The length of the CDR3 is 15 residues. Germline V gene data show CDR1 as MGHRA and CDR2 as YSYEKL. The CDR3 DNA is TGCGCCAGCAGCCAGCCGGGACTAGGGACCTACGAGCAGTACTTC. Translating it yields CASSQPGLGTYEQYF.

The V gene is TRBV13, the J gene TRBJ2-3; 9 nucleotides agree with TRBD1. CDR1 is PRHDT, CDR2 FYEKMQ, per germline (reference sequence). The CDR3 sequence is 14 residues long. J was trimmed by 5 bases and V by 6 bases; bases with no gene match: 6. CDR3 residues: CASRYGQGRDTQYF. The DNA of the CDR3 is TGTGCCAGCAGATACGGACAGGGGCGAGATACGCAGTATTTT.

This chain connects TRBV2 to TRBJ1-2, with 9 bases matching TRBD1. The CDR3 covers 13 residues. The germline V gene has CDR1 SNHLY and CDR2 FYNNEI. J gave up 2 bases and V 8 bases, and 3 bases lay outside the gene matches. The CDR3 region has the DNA TGTGCCAGCGGGACAGGGATCAACTATGGCTACACCTTC. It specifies CASGTGINYGYTF.

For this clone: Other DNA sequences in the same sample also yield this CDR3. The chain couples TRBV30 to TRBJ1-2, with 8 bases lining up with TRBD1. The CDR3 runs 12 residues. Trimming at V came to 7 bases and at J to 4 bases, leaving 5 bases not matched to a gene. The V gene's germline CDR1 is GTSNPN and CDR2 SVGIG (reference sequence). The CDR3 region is CALDRVGYGYTF. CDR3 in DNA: TGTGCCTTGGACAGGGTGGGCTATGGCTACACCTTC.

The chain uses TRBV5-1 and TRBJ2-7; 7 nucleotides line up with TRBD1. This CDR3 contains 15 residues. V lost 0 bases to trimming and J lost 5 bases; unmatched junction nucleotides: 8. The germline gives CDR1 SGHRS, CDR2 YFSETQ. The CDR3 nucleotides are TGCGCCAGCAGCTTGGCCGGGACAGCTTACGACGAGCAGTACTTC. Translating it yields CASSLAGTAYDEQYF.

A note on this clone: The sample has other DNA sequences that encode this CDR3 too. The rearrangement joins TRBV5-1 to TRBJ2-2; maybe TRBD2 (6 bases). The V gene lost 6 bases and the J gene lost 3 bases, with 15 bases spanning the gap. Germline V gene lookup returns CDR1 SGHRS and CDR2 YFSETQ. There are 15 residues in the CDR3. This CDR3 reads CASTGGSGDTGELFF. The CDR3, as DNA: TGCGCCAGCACTGGGGGGTCCGGGGACACCGGGGAGCTGTTTTTT.

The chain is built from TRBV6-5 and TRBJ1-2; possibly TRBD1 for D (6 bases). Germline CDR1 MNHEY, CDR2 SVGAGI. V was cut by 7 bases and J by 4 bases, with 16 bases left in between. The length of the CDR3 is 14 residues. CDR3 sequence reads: CASTPTGSSYGYTF. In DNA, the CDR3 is TGTGCCAGCACTCCTACAGGGAGTAGCTATGGCTACACCTTC.

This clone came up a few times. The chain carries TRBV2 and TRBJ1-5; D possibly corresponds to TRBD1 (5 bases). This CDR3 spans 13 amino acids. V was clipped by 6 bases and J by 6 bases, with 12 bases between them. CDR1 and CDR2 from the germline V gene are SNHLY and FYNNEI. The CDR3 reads CASRLQGFQPQHF. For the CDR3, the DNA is TGTGCCAGCAGACTTCAGGGTTTTCAGCCCCAGCATTTT. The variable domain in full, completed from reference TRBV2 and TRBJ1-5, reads EPEVTQTPSHQVTQMGQEVILRCVPISNHLYFYWYRQILGQKVEFLVSFYNNEISEKSEIFDDQFSVERPDGSNFTLKIRSTKLEDSAMYFCASRLQGFQPQHFGDGTRLSIL.

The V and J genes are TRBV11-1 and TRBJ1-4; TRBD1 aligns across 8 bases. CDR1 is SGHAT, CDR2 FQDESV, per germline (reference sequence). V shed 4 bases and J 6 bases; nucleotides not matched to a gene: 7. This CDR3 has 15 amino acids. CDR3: CASSSTGTGYEKLFF. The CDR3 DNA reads TGTGCCAGCAGCTCTACCGGGACAGGATATGAAAAACTGTTTTTT.